These 30 T cell receptor beta chains came from one sample sequenced in a study of monozygotic twins with inflammatory bowel disease. With the 5' RACE reads reprocessed, TCRdb shows one record per CDR3 protein and no DNA. The sample features 150,000 to 200,000 distinct CDR3 sequences, with approximately 3% in its top ten. The sample consisted of blood. The source is a human donor with ulcerative colitis or Crohn's disease, or a healthy co-twin of an affected twin (not recorded which).

The chain combines TRBV29-1 with TRBJ2-1; TCRdb's D call of TRBD2 is untestable without DNA. The CDR3 length is 13 residues. Germline V gene lookup returns CDR1 SQVTM and CDR2 ANQGSEA. The CDR3 spells CSVEEAGRGEQFF.

The chain is built from TRBV12-3 or TRBV12-4 and TRBJ2-6. The CDR3 is 15 amino acids. The CDR3 loop reads CASSLLGSGANVLAF.

The chain joins TRBV24-1 to TRBJ1-2; TCRdb's assignment of TRBD1 cannot be checked, as there is no DNA. CDR1 and CDR2 from the germline V gene are KGHDR and SFDVKD. CDR3 length equals 14 residues. The CDR3 is CATSDFRQFYGYTF.

The chain couples TRBV5-1 to TRBJ1-2; TCRdb's D call of TRBD1 is untestable without DNA. The CDR3 consists of 13 residues. CDR1 and CDR2 (germline): SGHRS, YFSETQ. CDR3 loop: CASSREGNYGYTF. Full variable domain (outside the CDR3, taken from reference TRBV5-1 and TRBJ1-2): KAGVTQTPRYLIKTRGQQVTLSCSPISGHRSVSWYQQTPGQGLQFLFEYFSETQRNKGNFPGRFSGRQFSNSRSEMNVSTLELGDSALYLCASSREGNYGYTFGSGTRLTVV.

The rearrangement joins TRBV7-2 to TRBJ2-1. This CDR3 has 15 amino acids. CDR1 and CDR2 (germline): SGHTA, FQGNSA. CDR3 sequence: CASSLRWAKNNEQFF.

This chain links TRBV5-1 with TRBJ1-2; TCRdb outputs TRBD1, but without DNA this stays unchecked. The germline gives CDR1 SGHRS, CDR2 YFSETQ. The CDR3 totals 15 residues. The chain's CDR3 is CASSSAGTGAYGYTF.

The chain uses TRBV28 and TRBJ2-6. CDR1 MDHEN and CDR2 SYDVKM come from the germline V gene. CDR3 length: 15 amino acids. CDR3 sequence reads: CASSELSSGANVLTF. Filled out from reference TRBV28 and TRBJ2-6, the complete variable domain reads DVKVTQSSRYLVKRTGEKVFLECVQDMDHENMFWYRQDPGLGLRLIYFSYDVKMKEKGDIPEGYSVSREKKERFSLILESASTNQTSMYLCASSELSSGANVLTFGAGSRLTVL.

V gene TRBV29-1 combines with J gene TRBJ1-5. The CDR3 consists of 12 residues. CDR1 and CDR2 (germline): SQVTM, ANQGSEA. The CDR3 spells CSVGGQNQPQHF.

The rearrangement uses TRBV29-1 and TRBJ2-7; TCRdb picks TRBD1, but there is no DNA to check that call. Per germline, CDR1 SQVTM and CDR2 ANQGSEA. The CDR3 runs 13 residues. The CDR3 here is CSAGDRGRNEQYF.

The genes are TRBV6-5 and TRBJ2-7; there is no DNA to check the TCRdb D call of TRBD2. This CDR3 has 16 residues. From germline, CDR1 is MNHEY and CDR2 SVGAGI. CDR3 loop: CASSYLPGSGFYEQYF.

The CDR3 spells CASEGTGANTEAFF. The chain employs TRBV6-2 or TRBV6-3 and TRBJ1-1; TCRdb picks TRBD1, but there is no DNA to check that call. Per the germline V gene, CDR1 is MNHEY and CDR2 is SVGEGT. This CDR3 comprises 14 residues.

This rearrangement joins TRBV29-1 to TRBJ2-2; lacking DNA, the TRBD2 call made by TCRdb goes unchecked. The CDR3 is made up of 15 amino acids. CDR1 and CDR2 from the germline V gene are SQVTM and ANQGSEA. The CDR3: CSVTLGGRNTGELFF.

The rearrangement joins TRBV10-3 to TRBJ2-5; TCRdb designates TRBD1, a call that cannot be tested without DNA. The V gene's germline CDR1 is ENHRY and CDR2 SYGVKD. This CDR3 comprises 12 residues. This CDR3 is CAIGTGQETQYF.

The V call is TRBV15, the J call TRBJ2-5. CDR1 and CDR2 (germline): LNHNV, YYDKDF (reference sequence). The CDR3 sequence is 13 residues long. The chain's CDR3 is CATVDQLQETQYF.

The chain carries TRBV20-1 and TRBJ2-7; checking the TCRdb D call of TRBD2 is not possible without DNA. This CDR3 is 16 amino acids long. Germline CDR1 is DFQATT and CDR2 is SNEGSKA (reference sequence). The CDR3 loop reads CSALRQLGTDIYEQYF.

The chain is built from TRBV11-1 and TRBJ2-1; TCRdb's assignment of TRBD1 cannot be checked, as there is no DNA. Germline V gene lookup returns CDR1 SGHAT and CDR2 FQDESV (reference sequence). The CDR3 is 20 amino acids. The CDR3: CASSLTSGTEKAGVYNEQFF.

CDR3 sequence reads: CASSLPLLTGELFF. The chain is built from TRBV7-8 and TRBJ2-2. The CDR3 runs to 14 residues. CDR1 is SGHVS and CDR2 is FQNEAQ in the germline V gene.

This chain connects TRBV9 to TRBJ1-3; TCRdb picks TRBD1, but there is no DNA to check that call. Germline lookup yields CDR1 SGDLS and CDR2 YYNGEE. The CDR3 is 17 residues long. The CDR3 spells CASSVGPTGGSGNTIYF.

The chain has TRBV5-1 and TRBJ1-2. CDR3 length equals 17 residues. CDR1 SGHRS and CDR2 YFSETQ come from the germline V gene. CDR3 sequence: CASSFRALEGVNYGYTF. The complete variable domain, with remaining parts taken from reference TRBV5-1 and TRBJ1-2, reads KAGVTQTPRYLIKTRGQQVTLSCSPISGHRSVSWYQQTPGQGLQFLFEYFSETQRNKGNFPGRFSGRQFSNSRSEMNVSTLELGDSALYLCASSFRALEGVNYGYTFGSGTRLTVV.

The chain is built from TRBV20-1 and TRBJ2-5; TCRdb designates TRBD2, a call that cannot be tested without DNA. CDR1 is DFQATT, CDR2 SNEGSKA, per germline (reference sequence). This CDR3 has 14 residues. This CDR3 reads CSAQGIRGLGTQYF.

V usage is TRBV6-4 and J usage is TRBJ1-5. The length of the CDR3 is 15 residues. CDR1 and CDR2 (germline): MRHNA, SNTAGT. The CDR3 protein is CASSDSKSSVPPQHF.

This CDR3 reads CASSHARGRNTGELFF. The J gene is TRBJ2-2, the V gene TRBV5-4; checking the TCRdb D call of TRBD1 is not possible without DNA. The germline V gene has CDR1 SGHNT and CDR2 YYREEE (reference sequence). This CDR3 region has 16 residues.

The chain has TRBV5-1 and TRBJ2-4; TCRdb gives TRBD1 as the D gene, but with no DNA this cannot be confirmed. Germline-derived CDR1 and CDR2 are SGHRS and YFSETQ. The CDR3 extends over 13 amino acids. The CDR3: CASSLGQQNIQYF.

The V and J genes are TRBV4-1 and TRBJ2-7; the TRBD1 assignment by TCRdb is unverifiable without DNA. In germline, CDR1 is MGHRA, CDR2 YSYEKL. The CDR3 loop spans 14 amino acids. The CDR3 loop is CASSFRDRNYEQYF.

V usage is TRBV20-1 and J usage is TRBJ2-7. CDR3 size: 13 residues. Germline loops: CDR1 DFQATT, CDR2 SNEGSKA (reference sequence). The CDR3 reads CSARDSVHYEQYF.

The V gene is TRBV6-2 or TRBV6-3, the J gene TRBJ2-1; the D call from TCRdb, TRBD2, cannot be confirmed without DNA. CDR3 size: 14 residues. Looked up from germline, CDR1 is MNHEY and CDR2 is SVGEGT. The CDR3 loop is CATDRLGSLNEQFF.

The V and J genes are TRBV11-2 and TRBJ2-3; TCRdb's D call of TRBD2 is untestable without DNA. Per the germline V gene, CDR1 is SGHAT and CDR2 is FQNNGV. The CDR3 totals 18 residues. Here the CDR3 reads CASSLTPLAGGPTDTQYF.

This chain uses TRBV20-1 with TRBJ2-2; TCRdb calls TRBD2, which cannot be checked without DNA. The CDR3 is 15 residues long. Looked up from germline, CDR1 is DFQATT and CDR2 is SNEGSKA (reference sequence). The CDR3 reads CSARASGTNTGGLFF.

V is TRBV10-3 and J is TRBJ2-1; checking the TCRdb D call of TRBD2 is not possible without DNA. Germline CDR1 ENHRY, CDR2 SYGVKD. This CDR3 has 16 amino acids. The CDR3 sequence: CAISESPAGALNEQFF.

The CDR3 protein is CASSTKTGQETQYF. The chain couples TRBV6-6 to TRBJ2-5; TCRdb's assignment of TRBD1 cannot be checked, as there is no DNA. Germline values: CDR1 MNHNY, CDR2 SVGAGI (reference sequence). CDR3 length: 14 amino acids.